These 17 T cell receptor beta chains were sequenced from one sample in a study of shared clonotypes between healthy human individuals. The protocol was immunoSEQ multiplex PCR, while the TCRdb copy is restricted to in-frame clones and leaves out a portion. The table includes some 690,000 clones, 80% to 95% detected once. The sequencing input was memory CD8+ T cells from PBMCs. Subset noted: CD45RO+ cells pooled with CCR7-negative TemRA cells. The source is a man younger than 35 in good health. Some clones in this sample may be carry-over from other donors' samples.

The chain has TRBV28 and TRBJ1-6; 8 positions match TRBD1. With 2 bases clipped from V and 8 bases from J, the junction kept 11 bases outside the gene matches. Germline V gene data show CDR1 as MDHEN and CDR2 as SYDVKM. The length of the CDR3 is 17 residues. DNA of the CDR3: TGTGCCAGCAGTTTACTATTGGGACAGGAAGCCCATTCACCCCTCCACTTT. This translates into CASSLLLGQEAHSPLHF. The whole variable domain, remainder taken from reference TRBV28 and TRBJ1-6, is DVKVTQSSRYLVKRTGEKVFLECVQDMDHENMFWYRQDPGLGLRLIYFSYDVKMKEKGDIPEGYSVSREKKERFSLILESASTNQTSMYLCASSLLLGQEAHSPLHFGNGTRLTVT.

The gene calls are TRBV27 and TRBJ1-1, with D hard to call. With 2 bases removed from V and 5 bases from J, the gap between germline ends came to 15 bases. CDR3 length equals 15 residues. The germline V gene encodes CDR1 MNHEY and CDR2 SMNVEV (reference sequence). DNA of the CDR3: TGTGCCAGCAGTTTAGTAGTCCCTCGGAATACTGAAGCTTTCTTT. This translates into CASSLVVPRNTEAFF.

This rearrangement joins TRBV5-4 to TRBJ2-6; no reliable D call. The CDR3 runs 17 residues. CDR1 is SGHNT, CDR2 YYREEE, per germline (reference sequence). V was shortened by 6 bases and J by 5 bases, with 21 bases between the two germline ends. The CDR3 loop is CASKSFTRQSRANVLTF. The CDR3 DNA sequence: TGTGCCAGCAAGTCGTTTACCAGACAAAGTCGGGCCAACGTCCTGACTTTC.

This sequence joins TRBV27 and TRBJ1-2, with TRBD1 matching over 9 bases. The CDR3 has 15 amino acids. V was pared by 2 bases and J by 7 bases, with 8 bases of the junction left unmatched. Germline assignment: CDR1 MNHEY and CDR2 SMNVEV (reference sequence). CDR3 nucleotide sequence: TGTGCCAGCAGTTTAGTGGGGACAGGGTTGTCTGGCTACACCTTC. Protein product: CASSLVGTGLSGYTF.

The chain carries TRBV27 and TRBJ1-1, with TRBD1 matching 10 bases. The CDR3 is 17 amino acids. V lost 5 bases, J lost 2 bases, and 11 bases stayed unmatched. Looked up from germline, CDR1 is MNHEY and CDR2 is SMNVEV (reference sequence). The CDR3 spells CASSTLGDRGPNTEAFF. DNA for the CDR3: TGTGCCAGCAGTACACTTGGGGACAGGGGACCCAACACTGAAGCTTTCTTT.

CDR3 DNA sequence: TGCGCCAGCAGGCGTCAGGGGAGCAACGAGCAGTACTTC. Protein sequence: CASRRQGSNEQYF. The chain combines TRBV5-1 with TRBJ2-7; possibly TRBD1 for D (6 bases). The germline gives CDR1 SGHRS, CDR2 YFSETQ. This CDR3 contains 13 residues. Trimming left V 5 bases short and J 5 bases short, with 14 bases between.

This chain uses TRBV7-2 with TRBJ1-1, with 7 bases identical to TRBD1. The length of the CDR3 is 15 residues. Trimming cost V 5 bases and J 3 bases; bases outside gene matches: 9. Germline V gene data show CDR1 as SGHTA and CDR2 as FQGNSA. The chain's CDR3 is CASSVRSGGHTEAFF. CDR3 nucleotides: TGTGCCAGCAGCGTACGATCAGGGGGTCACACTGAAGCTTTCTTT.

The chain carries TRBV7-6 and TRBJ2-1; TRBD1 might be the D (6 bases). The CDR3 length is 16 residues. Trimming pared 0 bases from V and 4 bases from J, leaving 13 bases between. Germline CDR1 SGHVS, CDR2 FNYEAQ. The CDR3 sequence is CASSLAGTTRYNEQFF. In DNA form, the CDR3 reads TGTGCCAGCAGCTTAGCGGGGACAACCCGTTACAATGAGCAGTTCTTC. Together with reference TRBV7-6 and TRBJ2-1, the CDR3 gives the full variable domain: GAGVSQSPRYKVTKRGQDVALRCDPISGHVSLYWYRQALGQGPEFLTYFNYEAQQDKSGLPNDRFSAERPEGSISTLTIQRTEQRDSAMYRCASSLAGTTRYNEQFFGPGTRLTVL.

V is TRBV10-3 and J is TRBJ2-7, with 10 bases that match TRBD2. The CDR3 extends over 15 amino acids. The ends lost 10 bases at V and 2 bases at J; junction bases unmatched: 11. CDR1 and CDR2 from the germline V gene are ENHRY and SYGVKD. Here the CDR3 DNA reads TGTGCCAGCAGACTAGGACTAGCGGAAACCTACGAGCAGTACTTC. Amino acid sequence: CASRLGLAETYEQYF.

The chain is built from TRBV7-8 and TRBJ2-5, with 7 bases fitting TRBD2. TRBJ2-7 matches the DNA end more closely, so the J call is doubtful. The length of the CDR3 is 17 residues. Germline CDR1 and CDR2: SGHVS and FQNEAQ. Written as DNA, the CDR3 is TGTGCCAGCAGCCTACTCGGGGAGGGCCTTGGAAGATACGAGCAGTACTTC. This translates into CASSLLGEGLGRYEQYF.

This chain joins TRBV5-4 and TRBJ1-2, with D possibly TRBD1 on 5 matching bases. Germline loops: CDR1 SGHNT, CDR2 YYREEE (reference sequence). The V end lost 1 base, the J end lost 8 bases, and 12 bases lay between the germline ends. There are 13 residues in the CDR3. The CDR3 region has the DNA TGTGCCAGCAGCTTGATGACAGCGTGGGGCTACACCTTC. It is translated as CASSLMTAWGYTF.

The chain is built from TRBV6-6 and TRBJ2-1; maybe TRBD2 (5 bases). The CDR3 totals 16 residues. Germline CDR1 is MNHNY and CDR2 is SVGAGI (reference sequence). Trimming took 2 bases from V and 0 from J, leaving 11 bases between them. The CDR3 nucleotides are TGTGCCAGCAGTTACGGAGGCGATACCTCCTACAATGAGCAGTTCTTC. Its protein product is CASSYGGDTSYNEQFF.

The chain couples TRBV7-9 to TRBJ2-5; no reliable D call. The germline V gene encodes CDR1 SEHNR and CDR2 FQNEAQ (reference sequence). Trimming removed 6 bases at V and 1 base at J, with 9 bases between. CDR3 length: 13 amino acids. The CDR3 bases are TGTGCCAGCAGGATGGTTCCCCAAGAGACCCAGTACTTC. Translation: CASRMVPQETQYF.

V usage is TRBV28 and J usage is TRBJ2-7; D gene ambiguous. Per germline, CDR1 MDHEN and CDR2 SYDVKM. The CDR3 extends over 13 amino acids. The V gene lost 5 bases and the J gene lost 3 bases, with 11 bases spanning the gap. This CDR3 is CASSLPLDYEQYF. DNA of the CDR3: TGTGCCAGCAGTCTGCCGCTGGACTACGAGCAGTACTTC.

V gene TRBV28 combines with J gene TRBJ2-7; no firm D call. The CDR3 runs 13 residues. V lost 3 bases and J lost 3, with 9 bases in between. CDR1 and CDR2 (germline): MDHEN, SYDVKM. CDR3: CASSFERYYEQYF. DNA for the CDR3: TGTGCCAGCAGTTTCGAGAGATACTACGAGCAGTACTTC.

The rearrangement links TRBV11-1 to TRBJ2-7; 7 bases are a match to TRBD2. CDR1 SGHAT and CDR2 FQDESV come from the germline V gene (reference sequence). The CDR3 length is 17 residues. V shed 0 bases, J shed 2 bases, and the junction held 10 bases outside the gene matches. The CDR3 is CASSLARGYGAAYEQYF. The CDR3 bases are TGTGCCAGCAGCTTAGCGCGGGGGTACGGAGCGGCCTACGAGCAGTACTTC.

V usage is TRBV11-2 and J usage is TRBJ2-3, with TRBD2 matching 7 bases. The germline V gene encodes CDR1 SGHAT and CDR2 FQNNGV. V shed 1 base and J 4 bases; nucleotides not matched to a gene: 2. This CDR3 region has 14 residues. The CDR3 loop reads CASSLVGRADTQYF. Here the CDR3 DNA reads TGTGCCAGCAGCTTAGTGGGGAGGGCAGATACGCAGTATTTT.